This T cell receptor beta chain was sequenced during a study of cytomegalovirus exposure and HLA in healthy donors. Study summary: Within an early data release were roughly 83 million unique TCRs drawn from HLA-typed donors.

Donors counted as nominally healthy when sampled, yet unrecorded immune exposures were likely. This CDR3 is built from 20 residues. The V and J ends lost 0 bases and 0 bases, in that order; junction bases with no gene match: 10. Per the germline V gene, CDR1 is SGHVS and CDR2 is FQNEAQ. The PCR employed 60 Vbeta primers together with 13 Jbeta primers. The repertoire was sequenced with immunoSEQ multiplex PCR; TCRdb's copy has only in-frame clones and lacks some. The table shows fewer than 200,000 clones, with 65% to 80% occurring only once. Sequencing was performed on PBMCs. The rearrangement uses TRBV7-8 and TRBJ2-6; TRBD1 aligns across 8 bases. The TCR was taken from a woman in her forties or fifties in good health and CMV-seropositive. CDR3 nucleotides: TGTGCCAGCAGCTTAGCACAGCCGGGACAGGCCTTCTCTGGGGCCAACGTCCTGACTTTC. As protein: CASSLAQPGQAFSGANVLTF.